Listed below are T cell receptor beta chains from one sample, sequenced in a study of CD8+ T cells in alopecia areata. Generated by immunoSEQ multiplex PCR, the TCRdb table keeps only in-frame clones and is missing some. Here the sample spans nearly 200,000 clones, more than 45% being singletons. This sample comprised CD4+ T cells sorted from blood, obtained at week 24, from a patient treated with tofacitinib. The receptors were gathered from a human donor with alopecia areata. Each CDR3 is given with its conserved first and last residue. Fields, in order: J gene, clone size, V gene, D gene, CDR3 protein, CDR3 DNA. The D gene is left open where the match is weak. A row's size may be missing; if present it is once, few, many or a size class.

j_gene: TRBJ1-2
abundance: few
v_gene: TRBV10-3
d_gene: TRBD1
CDR3aa: CAISSLTGGPLHTF
CDR3nt: TGTGCCATCAGTTCCCTTACAGGGGGCCCTTTGCACACCTTC

j_gene: TRBJ1-5
abundance: -
v_gene: TRBV30
d_gene: -
CDR3aa: CAWSGQFNQPQHF
CDR3nt: TGTGCCTGGAGTGGCCAGTTCAATCAGCCCCAGCATTTT

j_gene: TRBJ1-6
abundance: once
v_gene: TRBV7-2
d_gene: -
CDR3aa: CASSLIGDSPLHF
CDR3nt: TGTGCCAGCAGCTTGATTGGGGATTCACCCCTCCACTTT

j_gene: TRBJ2-3
abundance: few
v_gene: TRBV29-1
d_gene: -
CDR3aa: CTFRGASTDTQYF
CDR3nt: TGCACCTTTCGAGGGGCCAGCACAGATACGCAGTATTTT

j_gene: TRBJ2-5
abundance: -
v_gene: TRBV7-2
d_gene: TRBD2
CDR3aa: CASSSPGLAIETQYF
CDR3nt: TGTGCCAGCAGCTCACCGGGACTAGCGATAGAGACCCAGTACTTC

j_gene: TRBJ1-1
abundance: -
v_gene: TRBV30
d_gene: TRBD1
CDR3aa: CAWSPDRANTEAFF
CDR3nt: TGTGCCTGGAGTCCGGACAGGGCGAACACTGAAGCTTTCTTT

j_gene: TRBJ1-6
abundance: -
v_gene: TRBV18
d_gene: -
CDR3aa: CASSPEGRNSPLHF
CDR3nt: TGTGCCAGCTCACCGGAGGGTCGGAATTCACCCCTCCACTTT

j_gene: TRBJ2-5
abundance: few
v_gene: TRBV29-1
d_gene: -
CDR3aa: CSVAGQPQETQYF
CDR3nt: TGCAGCGTTGCCGGGCAGCCCCAAGAGACCCAGTACTTC

j_gene: TRBJ2-7
abundance: few
v_gene: TRBV20-1
d_gene: -
CDR3aa: CSAGYEQYF
CDR3nt: TGCAGTGCGGGTTACGAGCAGTACTTC

j_gene: TRBJ2-7
abundance: -
v_gene: TRBV5-1
d_gene: TRBD1
CDR3aa: CASSSDRPYEQYF
CDR3nt: TGCGCCAGCAGTTCGGACAGGCCCTACGAGCAGTACTTC

j_gene: TRBJ1-4
abundance: few
v_gene: TRBV7-3
d_gene: -
CDR3aa: CASSLRRKLFF
CDR3nt: TGTGCCAGCAGCTTAAGAAGAAAACTGTTTTTT

j_gene: TRBJ1-1
abundance: few
v_gene: TRBV2
d_gene: TRBD1
CDR3aa: CAGGQGLATEAFF
CDR3nt: TGTGCCGGAGGACAGGGGTTGGCCACTGAAGCTTTCTTT

j_gene: TRBJ1-1
abundance: few
v_gene: TRBV4-1
d_gene: -
CDR3aa: CASSQGGGRQKNTEAFF
CDR3nt: TGCGCCAGCAGCCAAGGTGGGGGCAGGCAGAAGAACACTGAAGCTTTCTTT

j_gene: TRBJ1-2
abundance: few
v_gene: TRBV7-6
d_gene: -
CDR3aa: CASSLKPGDYGYTF
CDR3nt: TGTGCCAGCAGCCTTAAGCCGGGGGACTATGGCTACACCTTC

j_gene: TRBJ2-6
abundance: -
v_gene: TRBV18
d_gene: -
CDR3aa: CASSLASSGANVLTF
CDR3nt: TGTGCCAGCTCGCTGGCTTCCTCTGGGGCCAACGTCCTGACTTTC

j_gene: TRBJ2-7
abundance: -
v_gene: TRBV30
d_gene: TRBD2
CDR3aa: CAWGASGLTYEQYF
CDR3nt: TGTGCCTGGGGGGCTAGCGGGCTGACCTACGAGCAGTACTTC

j_gene: TRBJ1-5
abundance: -
v_gene: TRBV7-2
d_gene: -
CDR3aa: CASSYKGSYSNQPQHF
CDR3nt: TGTGCCAGCAGCTATAAAGGAAGCTATAGCAATCAGCCCCAGCATTTT

j_gene: TRBJ2-7
abundance: -
v_gene: TRBV15
d_gene: TRBD1
CDR3aa: CATSRAGQAFYEQYF
CDR3nt: TGTGCCACCAGCAGAGCGGGACAGGCTTTCTACGAGCAGTACTTC

j_gene: TRBJ2-7
abundance: few
v_gene: TRBV11-1
d_gene: -
CDR3aa: CASSSPPTYEQYF
CDR3nt: TGTGCCAGCAGCTCCCCCCCAACCTACGAGCAGTACTTC

j_gene: TRBJ2-1
abundance: few
v_gene: TRBV7-3
d_gene: -
CDR3aa: CASSAPGGTEQFF
CDR3nt: TGTGCCAGCAGCGCCCCGGGGGGCACTGAGCAGTTCTTC

j_gene: TRBJ1-5
abundance: few
v_gene: TRBV28
d_gene: -
CDR3aa: CASIPGGGQPQHF
CDR3nt: TGTGCCAGCATCCCGGGTGGGGGGCAGCCCCAGCATTTT

j_gene: TRBJ2-1
abundance: -
v_gene: TRBV9
d_gene: -
CDR3aa: CASSVGRQGFNEQFF
CDR3nt: TGTGCCAGCAGCGTAGGGCGCCAGGGCTTCAATGAGCAGTTCTTC

j_gene: TRBJ1-1
abundance: few
v_gene: TRBV29-1
d_gene: -
CDR3aa: CSVRKGQANTEAFF
CDR3nt: TGCAGCGTCCGGAAGGGACAAGCGAACACTGAAGCTTTCTTT

j_gene: TRBJ2-7
abundance: -
v_gene: TRBV7-2
d_gene: TRBD2
CDR3aa: CASSLRLAGYEQYF
CDR3nt: TGTGCCAGCAGCTTAAGACTAGCCGGGTACGAGCAGTACTTC

j_gene: TRBJ2-7
abundance: -
v_gene: TRBV7-8
d_gene: TRBD1
CDR3aa: CATPATGQGEYF
CDR3nt: TGTGCCACCCCCGCGACGGGGCAGGGGGAGTACTTC

j_gene: TRBJ1-1
abundance: many
v_gene: TRBV14
d_gene: TRBD1
CDR3aa: CASSPKPTWDRSSNTEAFF
CDR3nt: TGTGCCAGCAGCCCGAAGCCCACTTGGGACAGGAGCTCGAACACTGAAGCTTTCTTT

j_gene: TRBJ2-5
abundance: -
v_gene: TRBV2
d_gene: -
CDR3aa: CASRGDFQETQYF
CDR3nt: TGTGCCAGCAGGGGGGACTTCCAAGAGACCCAGTACTTC

j_gene: TRBJ2-1
abundance: -
v_gene: TRBV5-6
d_gene: -
CDR3aa: CASSLIDVTSGFF
CDR3nt: TGTGCCAGCAGCTTGATAGACGTTACATCGGGATTCTTC

j_gene: TRBJ2-1
abundance: few
v_gene: TRBV7-9
d_gene: TRBD2
CDR3aa: CASSLSRGGSYNEQFF
CDR3nt: TGTGCCAGCAGCTTAAGCCGGGGGGGCTCCTACAATGAGCAGTTCTTC

j_gene: TRBJ2-5
abundance: -
v_gene: TRBV25-1
d_gene: -
CDR3aa: CASSEIGGAWEKETQYF
CDR3nt: TGTGCCAGCAGTGAAATTGGTGGAGCGTGGGAGAAAGAGACCCAGTACTTC

j_gene: TRBJ2-1
abundance: -
v_gene: TRBV30
d_gene: TRBD2
CDR3aa: CAWSFRASGHNEQFF
CDR3nt: TGTGCCTGGAGCTTCCGGGCTAGCGGGCATAATGAGCAGTTCTTC

j_gene: TRBJ2-3
abundance: -
v_gene: TRBV9
d_gene: -
CDR3aa: CASSVWGASADTQYF
CDR3nt: TGTGCCAGCAGCGTGTGGGGGGCGTCGGCTGATACGCAGTATTTT

j_gene: TRBJ1-1
abundance: -
v_gene: TRBV29-1
d_gene: -
CDR3aa: CSVWGPGEAFF
CDR3nt: TGCAGCGTTTGGGGGCCGGGTGAAGCTTTCTTT

j_gene: TRBJ1-2
abundance: -
v_gene: TRBV9
d_gene: TRBD1
CDR3aa: CASSTGGSGYTF
CDR3nt: TGTGCCAGTTCTACAGGGGGGTCTGGCTACACCTTC

j_gene: TRBJ2-7
abundance: -
v_gene: TRBV5-4
d_gene: -
CDR3aa: CASRRKTGLFSEQYF
CDR3nt: TGTGCCAGCAGGCGCAAAACAGGGCTCTTTAGCGAGCAGTACTTC

j_gene: TRBJ1-4
abundance: few
v_gene: TRBV9
d_gene: -
CDR3aa: CASSVAAGEKLFF
CDR3nt: TGTGCCAGCAGCGTAGCGGCAGGAGAAAAACTGTTTTTT

j_gene: TRBJ2-3
abundance: -
v_gene: TRBV7-2
d_gene: -
CDR3aa: CASSVNLAEPADTQYF
CDR3nt: TGTGCCAGCAGCGTGAACTTAGCGGAACCAGCAGATACGCAGTATTTT

j_gene: TRBJ2-5
abundance: -
v_gene: TRBV6-5
d_gene: -
CDR3aa: CASSIQTGQETQYF
CDR3nt: TGTGCCAGCAGTATCCAAACGGGACAAGAGACCCAGTACTTC

j_gene: TRBJ1-2
abundance: -
v_gene: TRBV9
d_gene: -
CDR3aa: CASSVAEGGYTF
CDR3nt: TGTGCCAGCAGCGTAGCGGAGGGTGGCTACACCTTC

j_gene: TRBJ2-7
abundance: few
v_gene: TRBV19
d_gene: -
CDR3aa: CASRNRVGSNEQYF
CDR3nt: TGTGCCAGTAGGAATCGGGTGGGGTCGAACGAGCAGTACTTC

j_gene: TRBJ1-1
abundance: -
v_gene: TRBV30
d_gene: -
CDR3aa: CAWSEGIEAFF
CDR3nt: TGTGCCTGGAGTGAGGGGATTGAAGCTTTCTTT

j_gene: TRBJ2-7
abundance: -
v_gene: TRBV5-1
d_gene: TRBD1
CDR3aa: CASSWTGEDPLLLYEQYF
CDR3nt: TGCGCCAGCAGCTGGACAGGTGAAGACCCCCTCCTACTATACGAGCAGTACTTC

j_gene: TRBJ2-3
abundance: -
v_gene: TRBV5-1
d_gene: -
CDR3aa: CASSLEATSTDTQYF
CDR3nt: TGCGCCAGCAGCTTGGAGGCTACTAGCACAGATACGCAGTATTTT

j_gene: TRBJ1-2
abundance: -
v_gene: TRBV29-1
d_gene: -
CDR3aa: CSAGDKNYGYTF
CDR3nt: TGCAGCGCTGGTGACAAGAACTATGGCTACACCTTC

j_gene: TRBJ2-3
abundance: -
v_gene: TRBV7-3
d_gene: TRBD2
CDR3aa: CASSPSGRTSDTQYF
CDR3nt: TGTGCCAGCAGCCCTAGCGGGAGGACGTCGGATACGCAGTATTTT

j_gene: TRBJ1-1
abundance: few
v_gene: TRBV29-1
d_gene: TRBD1
CDR3aa: CSAQGQGANTEAFF
CDR3nt: TGCAGCGCTCAAGGCCAGGGGGCGAACACTGAAGCTTTCTTT

j_gene: TRBJ1-1
abundance: -
v_gene: TRBV23-1
d_gene: -
CDR3aa: CASSLTGHNTEAFF
CDR3nt: TGCGCCAGCAGTCTAACAGGGCACAACACTGAAGCTTTCTTT

j_gene: TRBJ1-2
abundance: once
v_gene: TRBV4-1
d_gene: -
CDR3aa: CASSQGGRGSDGYTF
CDR3nt: TGCGCCAGCAGCCAAGGGGGGCGGGGCTCCGATGGCTACACCTTC

j_gene: TRBJ2-7
abundance: -
v_gene: TRBV27
d_gene: TRBD2
CDR3aa: CASSSRSAGGLGEQYF
CDR3nt: TGTGCCAGCAGTTCCCGATCAGCGGGAGGGCTAGGGGAGCAGTACTTC

j_gene: TRBJ2-3
abundance: -
v_gene: TRBV7-2
d_gene: TRBD2
CDR3aa: CASGSSGGYTDTQYF
CDR3nt: TGTGCCAGCGGATCTAGCGGGGGATACACAGATACGCAGTATTTT

j_gene: TRBJ2-7
abundance: -
v_gene: TRBV18
d_gene: -
CDR3aa: CASSPEGTYEQYF
CDR3nt: TGTGCCAGCTCACCGGAAGGAACCTACGAGCAGTACTTC